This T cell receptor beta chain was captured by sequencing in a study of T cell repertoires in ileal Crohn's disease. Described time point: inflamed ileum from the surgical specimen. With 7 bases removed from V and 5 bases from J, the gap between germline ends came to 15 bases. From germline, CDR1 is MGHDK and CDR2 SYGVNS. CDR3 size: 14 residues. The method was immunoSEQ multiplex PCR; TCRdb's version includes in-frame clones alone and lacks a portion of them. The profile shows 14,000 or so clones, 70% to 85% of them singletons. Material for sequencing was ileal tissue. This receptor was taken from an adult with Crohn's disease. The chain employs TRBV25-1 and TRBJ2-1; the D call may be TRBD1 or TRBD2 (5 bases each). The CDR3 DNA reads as TGTGCCAGCATAAAGGAAGGGACCAACAATGAGCAGTTCTTC. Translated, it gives CASIKEGTNNEQFF.